This T cell receptor (beta chain) was recorded in a study of control samples from healthy donors and cancer patients (dated by TCRdb to 2018 to 2020). On this clone itself: Which antigen it targets is not known. No base-level quality is on record; no much larger clone is a single base apart.

Library preparation was by the immunoSEQ multiplex PCR assay. Not all clones reach the TCRdb copy of this immuneACCESS table, which keeps in-frame sequences only. Checked studies attribute under half of the gap to unresolved V genes and leave the rest unexplained. This sample holds roughly 40,000 clones; 92% were observed only once. Roughly 3.5% of the sample lies in the top ten. As encoded in the germline V gene, CDR1 is LGHNA while CDR2 is YSLEER. V is shortened by 1 base, J by 8 bases, and the region joining them spans 17 bases. The CDR3 sequence holds 15 residues, the cysteine and phenylalanine included. Just the 45-base CDR3 DNA is kept, in frame starting at base 1.

Sequencing input: blood. This TCR derives from a woman between 45 and 60 years old in good health. The chain uses TRBV4-3 and TRBJ1-2, with the identity of the D gene unclear. CDR3 sequence: CASSQARGSPRGYTF. The base sequence is TGCGCCAGCAGCCAAGCTCGCGGTTCGCCCCGGGGCTACACCTTC.